The next 21 T cell receptor beta chains were all read from a single sample in a study of T cells in tumors after PD-1 blockade (dated by TCRdb to the late 2010s). The time point label corresponds to: before anti-PD-1 therapy. The method behind the library was the immunoSEQ multiplex PCR assay. Not all clones reach the TCRdb copy of this immuneACCESS table, which keeps in-frame sequences only. Checked studies attribute under half of the gap to unresolved V genes and leave the rest unexplained. This sample gives 61,000 or so clones in total; around four fifths of them show up just once. The ten largest clones take up roughly an eighth of the sample. Here the sequenced sample was PBMCs, taken before anti-PD-1 treatment. These receptors were obtained from a human donor with basal cell carcinoma.

The chain uses TRBV2 and TRBJ2-7; D is unclear. The length of the CDR3 is 12 residues. V lost 6 bases to trimming and J lost 3 bases, with 9 bases between them. Germline-derived CDR1 and CDR2 are SNHLY and FYNNEI. CDR3 nucleotide sequence: TGTGCCAGCAGGCCCTCTTTCTACGAGCAGTACTTC. Amino acids: CASRPSFYEQYF. The full variable domain, rest sourced from reference TRBV2 and TRBJ2-7, is EPEVTQTPSHQVTQMGQEVILRCVPISNHLYFYWYRQILGQKVEFLVSFYNNEISEKSEIFDDQFSVERPDGSNFTLKIRSTKLEDSAMYFCASRPSFYEQYFGPGTRLTVT.

The CDR3, as DNA: TGTGCCAGTAGTATAGGAGGAATCAGGGCGAATGAAAAACTGTTTTTT. It is translated as CASSIGGIRANEKLFF. This rearrangement joins TRBV19 to TRBJ1-4, with D perhaps matching TRBD1 (5 bases). The CDR3 runs 16 residues. V lost 1 base and J 5 bases, leaving 14 bases between the germline ends. The germline V gene has CDR1 LNHDA and CDR2 SQIVND (reference sequence).

The chain has TRBV4-1 and TRBJ1-1, with a possible D match to TRBD1 (6 bases). CDR1 and CDR2 from the germline V gene are MGHRA and YSYEKL. V lost 0 bases, J lost 1 base, and 18 bases lay in between. CDR3 length equals 18 residues. This chain's CDR3 is CASSQDNSYGTRNTEAFF. The CDR3 bases are TGCGCCAGCAGCCAAGACAACAGTTATGGGACAAGGAACACTGAAGCTTTCTTT.

This chain connects TRBV30 to TRBJ2-7; D may be TRBD2 (6 bases). This CDR3 spans 13 amino acids. The germline gives CDR1 GTSNPN, CDR2 SVGIG (reference sequence). Trimming shortened V by 3 bases and J by 4 bases, and 13 bases separated the two germline ends. The CDR3 loop reads CAWRHRGIYEQYF. DNA for the CDR3: TGTGCCTGGAGGCACCGGGGGATTTACGAGCAGTACTTC.

V gene TRBV5-1 combines with J gene TRBJ1-6; D is uncertain. There are 15 residues in the CDR3. Germline loops: CDR1 SGHRS, CDR2 YFSETQ. Trimming left V 0 bases short and J 4 bases short, with 8 bases between. CDR3: CASSLAGSYNSPLHF. CDR3 coding DNA: TGCGCCAGCAGCTTGGCCGGGTCTTATAATTCACCCCTCCACTTT.

The CDR3 bases are TGTGCCAGCAGAAATGAGGGGGGCACTGAAGCTTTCTTT. It is translated as CASRNEGGTEAFF. The chain links TRBV12-3 or TRBV12-4 to TRBJ1-1, with D possibly being TRBD1 (6 bases). V shed 6 bases and J shed 4 bases, with 12 bases lying between them. The CDR3 is 13 amino acids.

This chain links TRBV2 with TRBJ2-7; the match to TRBD1 covers 7 bases. The germline CDR1 and CDR2 sequences are SNHLY and FYNNEI. This CDR3 spans 13 amino acids. V gave up 5 bases and J gave up 4 bases; unmatched junction bases: 5. The CDR3 bases are TGTGCCAGCAGTATCGGGACAGCGTACGAGCAGTACTTC. Its translation is CASSIGTAYEQYF.

The V and J genes are TRBV2 and TRBJ2-1; D gene ambiguous. This CDR3 spans 15 amino acids. The V end was cut by 7 bases, the J end by 6 bases, with 19 bases between. CDR1 and CDR2 from the germline V gene are SNHLY and FYNNEI. CDR3 sequence reads: CASTPGPSKGNEQFF. The CDR3, as DNA: TGTGCCAGCACCCCAGGCCCTAGTAAGGGCAATGAGCAGTTCTTC.

This clone has just a few counts. This sequence joins TRBV30 and TRBJ1-2; tentative D call: TRBD1 (5 bases). Germline V gene data show CDR1 as GTSNPN and CDR2 as SVGIG (reference sequence). The CDR3 runs to 13 residues. V was pared by 8 bases and J by 1 base, with 14 bases between. CDR3 coding DNA: TGTGCCGGGTTACAGGAACGTAACTATGGCTACACCTTC. This translates into CAGLQERNYGYTF.

Of note for this clone: The same CDR3 arises from other DNA sequences in this sample as well. For the CDR3, the DNA is TGCGCCAGCAGCTTGGGGGGAACAGGGGGAGAGACCCAGTACTTC. Amino acid sequence: CASSLGGTGGETQYF. The chain recombines TRBV5-1 with TRBJ2-5, with 8 nucleotides matching TRBD1. CDR3 length: 15 residues. The germline V gene encodes CDR1 SGHRS and CDR2 YFSETQ. J gave up 4 bases and V 0 bases, and 5 bases lay outside the gene matches.

The gene calls are TRBV7-9 and TRBJ2-7; 10 bases fit TRBD1. Germline lookup yields CDR1 SEHNR and CDR2 FQNEAQ (reference sequence). This CDR3 comprises 15 residues. Trimming took 4 bases from V and 2 from J; bases not matched to a gene: 5. CDR3 sequence reads: CASSSGTGVPYEQYF. The CDR3 DNA sequence: TGTGCCAGCAGCTCAGGGACAGGGGTCCCCTACGAGCAGTACTTC.

The chain couples TRBV4-1 to TRBJ1-2; D gene ambiguous. Germline V gene data show CDR1 as MGHRA and CDR2 as YSYEKL. The V and J ends lost 0 bases and 2 bases respectively, with 7 bases between them. The CDR3 covers 14 residues. CDR3 residues: CASSQEVGNYGYTF. For the CDR3, the DNA is TGCGCCAGCAGCCAAGAGGTAGGGAACTATGGCTACACCTTC.

The rearrangement uses TRBV11-3 and TRBJ2-2; 7 bases fit TRBD1. The CDR3 runs 14 residues. Losses at the gene ends were 2 bases for V and 6 bases for J; bases not matched to a gene: 3. Germline loops: CDR1 SGHNT, CDR2 YENEEA. The DNA for the CDR3 is TGTGCCAGCAGCTTAATAACAGGGGCCGGGGAGCTGTTTTTT. It specifies CASSLITGAGELFF.

The chain recombines TRBV9 with TRBJ1-2; 8 bases fit TRBD1. CDR1 and CDR2 from the germline V gene are SGDLS and YYNGEE. The CDR3 extends over 14 amino acids. Trimming removed 3 bases from V and 3 bases from J; junction bases left unmatched: 4. The CDR3 loop is CASSAGGAHYGYTF. The DNA for the CDR3 is TGTGCCAGCAGCGCAGGGGGCGCGCACTATGGCTACACCTTC.

This chain uses TRBV6-1 with TRBJ2-6; D uncertain. CDR3 length equals 18 residues. From germline, CDR1 is MNHNS and CDR2 SASEGT. V lost 2 bases to trimming and J lost 0 bases, with 14 bases between them. CDR3 DNA: TGTGCCAGCAGTGAAATTGTTTCGCGGAGCTCTGGGGCCAACGTCCTGACTTTC. The encoded protein is CASSEIVSRSSGANVLTF.

The genes are TRBV6-1 and TRBJ2-7; 9 bases are shared with TRBD1. CDR1 MNHNS and CDR2 SASEGT come from the germline V gene. V shed 1 base and J 5 bases; nucleotides not matched to a gene: 6. The CDR3 is made up of 15 amino acids. The CDR3 nucleotides read TGTGCCAGCAGTGAAGGAGAAGGGACAGGGAACGAGCAGTACTTC. The encoded protein is CASSEGEGTGNEQYF.

The sample holds a few counts of this clone. J is TRBJ1-3 and V is TRBV3-1 (or the pseudogene TRBV3-2); D not certain. Per germline, CDR1 LGHDT and CDR2 YNNKEL (reference sequence). The CDR3 extends over 13 amino acids. V lost 1 base, J lost 4 bases, and 5 bases lay in between. The CDR3 nucleotides are TGTGCCAGCAGCCAAGTTACAGGAAACACCATATATTTT. It specifies CASSQVTGNTIYF.

The gene calls are TRBV4-2 and TRBJ2-3; maybe TRBD2 (5 bases). This CDR3 comprises 17 residues. The V gene lost 4 bases and the J gene lost 5 bases, with 22 bases spanning the gap. CDR1 is LGHNA, CDR2 YNFKEQ, per germline. This chain's CDR3 is CASSLHLRAETEDTQYF. In DNA, the CDR3 is TGTGCCAGCAGCCTACATTTGAGAGCGGAAACCGAAGATACGCAGTATTTT.

The V call is TRBV3-1 (or the pseudogene TRBV3-2), the J call TRBJ1-1, with a tentative D call TRBD1 (5 bases). Germline V lookup: CDR1 LGHDT, CDR2 YNNKEL (reference sequence). CDR3 length: 14 amino acids. Trimming removed 5 bases from V and 0 bases from J, with 10 bases in between. Written as DNA, the CDR3 is TGTGCCAGCAGCACCGGGGCCATGAACACTGAAGCTTTCTTT. Translating gives CASSTGAMNTEAFF.

The chain is built from TRBV6-5 and TRBJ1-2; 9 bases line up with TRBD1. Germline assignment: CDR1 MNHEY and CDR2 SVGAGI. V lost 4 bases and J lost 5; bases outside the gene matches: 8. This CDR3 comprises 15 residues. The DNA of the CDR3 is TGTGCCAGCAGTTCTGGGGGACAGGGCTCGTATGGCTACACCTTC. This sequence encodes CASSSGGQGSYGYTF.

CDR3 residues: CSVGGQNQPQHF. DNA of the CDR3: TGCAGCGTGGGGGGGCAGAATCAGCCCCAGCATTTT. The genes are TRBV29-1 and TRBJ1-5; a possible D gene is TRBD1 (6 bases). In germline, CDR1 is SQVTM, CDR2 ANQGSEA. This CDR3 is 12 amino acids long. V lost 6 bases and J 4 bases, leaving 10 bases between the germline ends.